Included here is one TCR beta chain sequence, with context. This sample was included in a study of blood T cell repertoires in COVID-19. Study-level background: Italy, Spain and the United States were the sources of the convalescent and acute COVID-19 samples. PBMCs, B-cell-depleted T cells, or T cells provided the cDNA or gDNA that made up the material.

Sequencing used immunoSEQ multiplex PCR; TCRdb keeps in-frame clones, though not all of them. The data hold around 100,000 clones, with around 87% observed a single time. This receptor was obtained from an elderly woman with acute or convalescent COVID-19. Sequencing used peripheral blood.

The CDR3 coding sequence is TGTGCCAGTAGTAGCCGGGACACAAATCAGCCCCAGCATTTT. The encoded protein is CASSSRDTNQPQHF. This chain uses TRBV19 with TRBJ1-5, with D maybe TRBD1 (6 bases). This CDR3 region has 14 residues. Germline lookup yields CDR1 LNHDA and CDR2 SQIVND (reference sequence). The germline V and J ends were trimmed by 4 bases and 4 bases, with 11 bases remaining between them.